These T cell receptor beta chains were read from a single sample in a study of molecular identifiers for immune sequencing clone quantification. TCRdb reprocessed the PCR reads via MiXCR and lists one record per CDR3 protein. The sample holds 250,000 to 400,000 distinct CDR3 sequences; over 20% are singletons and the top ten take 0.75% to 0.85%. The specimen sequenced was naive CD8+ T cells from blood, with Jurkat cell RNA spiked in. These receptor sequences come from a human donor in good health. Some libraries in this study had Jurkat cell RNA spiked in. Each CDR3 is given with its conserved first and last residue. Each record gives: D gene, clone size, V gene, J gene, CDR3 protein, CDR3 DNA. The D gene is left open where the match is weak. Only some rows state a clone size, as once, few, many or a class for expanded clones.

>TRBD2|many|TRBV7-9|TRBJ2-3
CASSSRTSGPGDTQYF
TGTGCCAGCAGCTCCAGGACTAGCGGCCCAGGAGATACGCAGTATTTT
>TRBD2|many|TRBV4-2|TRBJ2-3
CASSQGMAGAEDTQYF
TGTGCCAGCAGCCAAGGAATGGCGGGAGCGGAAGATACGCAGTATTTT
>-|many|TRBV2|TRBJ1-1
CASSENGYNTEAFF
TGTGCCAGCAGTGAGAACGGCTACAACACTGAAGCTTTCTTT
>TRBD2|few|TRBV12-3/TRBV12-4|TRBJ2-7
CASGNGGLAGADEQYF
TGTGCCAGCGGCAATGGGGGACTAGCGGGAGCCGACGAGCAGTACTTC
>-|many|TRBV7-2|TRBJ2-5
CASSEQGFTQETQYF
TGTGCCAGCAGTGAACAGGGCTTTACCCAAGAGACCCAGTACTTC
>-|many|TRBV14|TRBJ1-4
CASSQVLTEGATNEKLFF
TGTGCCAGCAGCCAAGTGTTGACGGAGGGAGCAACTAATGAAAAACTGTTTTTT
>-|many|TRBV7-9|TRBJ1-1
CASTEGGGRTEAFF
TGTGCCAGCACCGAAGGGGGGGGTAGGACTGAAGCTTTCTTT
>-|many|TRBV9|TRBJ2-7
CASSGQSREQYF
TGTGCCAGCAGCGGACAGAGCCGCGAGCAGTACTTC
>TRBD1|many|TRBV7-6|TRBJ2-3
CASSPLTGWSTDTQYF
TGTGCCAGCAGCCCGTTGACAGGGTGGTCCACAGATACGCAGTATTTT
>-|many|TRBV7-8|TRBJ2-3
CASSLAGYGTDTQYF
TGTGCCAGCAGCCTAGCAGGGTATGGCACAGATACGCAGTATTTT
>-|-|TRBV9|TRBJ2-1
CASSVGLSSYNEQFF
TGTGCCAGCAGCGTAGGCTTAAGCTCCTACAATGAGCAGTTCTTC
>-|many|TRBV7-9|TRBJ1-1
CASSGRRGDFEAFF
TGTGCCAGCAGCGGAAGGCGTGGAGACTTTGAAGCTTTCTTT
>-|few|TRBV2|TRBJ1-2
CASMARGASGYTF
TGTGCCAGCATGGCTAGGGGCGCTAGCGGCTACACCTTC
>TRBD2|few|TRBV19|TRBJ2-1
CASSIGTSGSNEQFF
TGTGCCAGTAGTATCGGGACTAGCGGGTCTAATGAGCAGTTCTTC
>-|-|TRBV5-6|TRBJ2-3
CASSPTPDASTDTQYF
TGTGCCAGCAGCCCCACCCCGGACGCCTCCACAGATACGCAGTATTTT